This T cell receptor (beta chain) was documented in a study of blood T cell repertoires in COVID-19. About the study: The analysed material was cDNA or gDNA that came from T cells, B-cell-depleted T cells, or PBMCs.

Trimming took off 3 bases at V and 8 bases at J, with 7 bases between the two ends. From germline, CDR1 is SNHLY and CDR2 FYNNEI. The length of the CDR3 is 11 residues. Only in-frame clones appear in the TCRdb table, and some are missing; sequencing was by immunoSEQ multiplex PCR. Of some 90,000 clones in the sample, roughly 80% were seen once. The sample comprised peripheral blood. The sequence derives from a man in his sixties or seventies with active or convalescent COVID-19. This chain connects TRBV2 to TRBJ1-1, with D hard to call. The CDR3 region is CASSEWEEAFF. The CDR3 nucleotides are TGTGCCAGCAGTGAGTGGGAGGAAGCTTTCTTT.